This T cell receptor (beta chain) derives from a study of PD-1 blockade in classical Hodgkin lymphoma. Overall study results and limits: Baseline diversity resembling that of newly diagnosed patients was seen in complete responders. It was CD4+ TCR diversity, not CD8+, that rose significantly by C4D1.

This CDR3 has 15 residues. Germline lookup yields CDR1 MDHEN and CDR2 SYDVKM. Deletions cut 5 bases from V and 0 bases from J, with 8 bases between. This clone was seen only once. Its antigen is not known. Specified time point: cycle 4 day 1 (C4D1), after 6 weeks of nivolumab. Brentuximab vedotin exposure varied among the patients, all of whom had relapsed after autologous stem cell transplantation. Complete response, partial response or progressive disease made up the best responses. Here immunoSEQ multiplex PCR was the method, and the copy in TCRdb shows in-frame clones only, minus some. Of about 28,000 clones listed, about 80% are singletons.

Source: peripheral blood mononuclear cells (PBMCs), taken before the fourth cycle of nivolumab. The TCR sequence derives from a human donor with classical Hodgkin lymphoma. The rearrangement links TRBV28 to TRBJ2-6; no clear D. The CDR3 sequence is CASSPGFSGANVLTF. As DNA, the CDR3 is TGTGCCAGCAGTCCCGGATTCTCTGGGGCCAACGTCCTGACTTTC.